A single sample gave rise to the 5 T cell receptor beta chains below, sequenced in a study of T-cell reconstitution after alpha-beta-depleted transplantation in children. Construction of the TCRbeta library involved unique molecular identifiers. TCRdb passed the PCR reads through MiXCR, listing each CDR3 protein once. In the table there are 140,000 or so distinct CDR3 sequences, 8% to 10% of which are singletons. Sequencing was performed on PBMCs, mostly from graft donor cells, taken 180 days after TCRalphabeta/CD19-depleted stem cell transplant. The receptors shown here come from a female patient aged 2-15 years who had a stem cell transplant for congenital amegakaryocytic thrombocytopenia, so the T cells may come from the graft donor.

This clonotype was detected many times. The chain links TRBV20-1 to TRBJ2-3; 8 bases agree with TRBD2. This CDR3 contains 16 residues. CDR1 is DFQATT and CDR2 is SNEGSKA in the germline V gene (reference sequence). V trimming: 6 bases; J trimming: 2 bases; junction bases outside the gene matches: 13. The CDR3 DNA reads TGCAGTGCCGACCTCCGAAGCGGGAGTGACACAGATACGCAGTATTTT. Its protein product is CSADLRSGSDTDTQYF.

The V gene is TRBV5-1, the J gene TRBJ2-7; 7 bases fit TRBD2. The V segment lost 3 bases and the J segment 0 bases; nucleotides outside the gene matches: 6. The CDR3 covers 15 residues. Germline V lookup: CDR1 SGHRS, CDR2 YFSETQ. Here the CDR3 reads CASSYKRGTSYEQYF. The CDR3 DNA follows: TGCGCCAGCAGCTATAAGCGGGGAACCTCCTACGAGCAGTACTTC.

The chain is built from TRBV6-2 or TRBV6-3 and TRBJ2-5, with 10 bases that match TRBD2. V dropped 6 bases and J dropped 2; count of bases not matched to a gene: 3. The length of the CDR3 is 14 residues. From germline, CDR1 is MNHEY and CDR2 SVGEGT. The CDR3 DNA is TGTGCCAGCAGAAAACTAGCGGGACAAGAGACCCAGTACTTC. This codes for CASRKLAGQETQYF.

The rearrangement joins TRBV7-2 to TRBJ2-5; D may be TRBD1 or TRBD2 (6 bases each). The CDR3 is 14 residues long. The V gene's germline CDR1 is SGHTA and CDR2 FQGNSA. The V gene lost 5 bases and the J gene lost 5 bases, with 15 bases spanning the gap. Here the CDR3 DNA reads TGTGCCAGCAGCCAGGGGTCGGGAGTGGAGACCCAGTACTTC. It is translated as CASSQGSGVETQYF.

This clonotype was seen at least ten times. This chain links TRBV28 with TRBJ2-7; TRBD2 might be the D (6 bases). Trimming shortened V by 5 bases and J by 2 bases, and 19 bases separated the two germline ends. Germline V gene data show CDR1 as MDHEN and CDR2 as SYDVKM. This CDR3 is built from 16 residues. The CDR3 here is CASSPPSPSAAYEQYF. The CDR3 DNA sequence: TGTGCCAGCAGTCCCCCGTCGCCTAGCGCAGCCTACGAGCAGTACTTC.